Sequencing of this T cell receptor (beta chain) was carried out in a study of blood T cell repertoires in COVID-19. About the research overall: The study drew acute and convalescent COVID-19 samples from the United States, Italy and Spain. Nucleic acid was either cDNA or gDNA, and it came from T cells, B-cell-depleted T cells, or PBMCs.

In the original processing: For nucleated cells, counts were estimated from reference gene primer amplification. The protocol was immunoSEQ multiplex PCR, while the TCRdb copy is restricted to in-frame clones and leaves out a portion. V and J calls and clone size are given by that table; D and trimming were obtained from the DNA. The data contain some 82,000 clones, 81% of them seen just once; the ten biggest clones take up about 45%. Trimming left V 1 base short and J 2 bases short, with 9 bases between. This CDR3 is built from 15 residues. Germline loops: CDR1 LNHDA, CDR2 SQIVND (reference sequence). Only a few counts were recorded for this clone.

The V gene is TRBV19, the J gene TRBJ1-5; possibly TRBD1 for D (6 bases). This TCR was recovered from an older man with acute or convalescent COVID-19. Sample: peripheral blood. CDR3 sequence: CASSIVAGGNQPQHF. DNA of the CDR3: TGTGCCAGTAGTATAGTGGCAGGGGGCAATCAGCCCCAGCATTTT.